The entry below describes one T cell receptor (beta chain). Trimming left V 4 bases short and J 3 bases short, with 13 bases between. The CDR3 length is 14 residues. CDR1 and CDR2 (germline): SGHDT, YYEEEE. The data derive from a study of CD8 T cells in Susac syndrome. Sequencing of TCR beta covered CD8+ and CD4+ T cells obtained from blood. Random hexamers were used to reverse transcribe the RNA input (roughly 0.5 to 1 ug). Amplification of TCR beta CDR3 used immunoSEQ multiplex PCR across 54 Vbeta and 13 Jbeta. In TCRdb, the immunoSEQ multiplex PCR reads were re-called with MiXCR into one record per CDR3 protein. The sample holds approximately 120,000 distinct CDR3 sequences, 90% to 96% seen once.

This chain uses TRBV5-6 with TRBJ1-2, with D tentatively TRBD1 (5 bases). This TCR came from a human donor in good health. Sequencing was performed on CD4+ T cells from PBMCs. The CDR3 loop is CASSVVGGDYGYTF. The CDR3 coding sequence is TGTGCCAGCAGCGTCGTTGGGGGAGACTATGGCTACACCTTC.